These 20 T cell receptor beta chains originate from one sample sequenced in a study of cytomegalovirus exposure and HLA in healthy donors (dated by TCRdb to 2015 to 2018). Library creation used the immunoSEQ multiplex PCR assay. For the multiplex PCR, a mixture combining 60 forward primers for TCR Vbeta segments and 13 reverse primers for TCR Jbeta segments was used. TCRdb holds this immuneACCESS table with in-frame rearrangements only. Some clones are missing; in checked studies, unresolved V genes explain under half, and the rest has no known cause. This sample is represented by around 200,000 clones; around 80% of them were singletons. The leading ten clones occupy less than 2% of the sample. The source material was PBMCs. These TCRs come from a young man in good health and CMV-seronegative.

The V gene is TRBV5-4, the J gene TRBJ2-7; TRBD2 is a possible D gene (6 bases). V was trimmed by 0 bases and J by 1 base, leaving 11 bases between them. The germline CDR1 and CDR2 sequences are SGHNT and YYREEE (reference sequence). The CDR3 is 15 residues long. CDR3 region: CASSLAAGPSYEQYF. The CDR3, as DNA: TGTGCCAGCAGCTTGGCGGCGGGACCGTCCTACGAGCAGTACTTC.

This clone was seen more than once but under ten times. The chain has TRBV28 and TRBJ2-7; weak D call: TRBD2 (5 bases). Germline values: CDR1 MDHEN, CDR2 SYDVKM. This CDR3 has 15 amino acids. V lost 2 bases to trimming and J lost 3 bases, with 14 bases between them. In DNA form, the CDR3 reads TGTGCCAGCAGTTTAATTTCTCCCGGGAACTACGAGCAGTACTTC. Amino acids: CASSLISPGNYEQYF.

The chain has TRBV9 and TRBJ1-4; 7 bases line up with TRBD1. The CDR3 is 17 residues long. The J segment lost 0 bases and the V segment lost 3 bases, leaving 8 bases of the junction unmatched. Germline V gives CDR1 SGDLS, CDR2 YYNGEE. DNA of the CDR3: TGTGCCAGCAGCGCCCCACAGGGGTCTACAACTAATGAAAAACTGTTTTTT. Protein: CASSAPQGSTTNEKLFF.

This rearrangement joins TRBV2 to TRBJ1-6, with D unresolved. Germline CDR1 is SNHLY and CDR2 is FYNNEI. This CDR3 has 15 residues. The germline V and J ends were trimmed by 6 bases and 5 bases, with 14 bases remaining between them. The CDR3 DNA is TGTGCCAGCAGGACCCGGGAGGGCAATAATTCACCCCTCCACTTT. Translating it yields CASRTREGNNSPLHF.

The chain links TRBV18 to TRBJ2-3, with D possibly matching TRBD1 (6 bases). Germline loops: CDR1 KGHSH, CDR2 LQKENI. The length of the CDR3 is 16 residues. V dropped 4 bases and J dropped 3 bases, with 17 bases sitting between them. This chain's CDR3 is CASSRYREPETDTQYF. In DNA form, the CDR3 reads TGTGCCAGCTCACGTTACAGGGAGCCCGAGACAGATACGCAGTATTTT.

V and J are TRBV19 and TRBJ2-7, with 9 bases aligning to TRBD1. This CDR3 comprises 16 residues. Germline-derived CDR1 and CDR2 are LNHDA and SQIVND (reference sequence). J was trimmed by 5 bases and V by 3 bases; bases with no gene match: 11. The CDR3 region has the DNA TGTGCCAGTAGTATCGGGGGGACAGGGCAATCCAACGAGCAGTACTTC. It translates to CASSIGGTGQSNEQYF. The entire variable domain, with the rest obtained from reference TRBV19 and TRBJ2-7, is as follows: DGGITQSPKYLFRKEGQNVTLSCEQNLNHDAMYWYRQDPGQGLRLIYYSQIVNDFQKGDIAEGYSVSREKKESFPLTVTSAQKNPTAFYLCASSIGGTGQSNEQYFGPGTRLTVT.

A single count supports this clone. The V gene is TRBV5-1, the J gene TRBJ1-4, with 7 bases that match TRBD1. This CDR3 comprises 15 residues. CDR1 is SGHRS and CDR2 is YFSETQ in the germline V gene. The ends lost 0 bases at V and 7 bases at J; junction bases unmatched: 6. The CDR3 is CASSLGTGGGEKLFF. CDR3 nucleotides: TGCGCCAGCAGCTTGGGGACAGGAGGGGGTGAAAAACTGTTTTTT.

The rearrangement uses TRBV4-2 and TRBJ2-5; TRBD2 is a possible D gene (6 bases). This CDR3 is 13 amino acids long. V lost 6 bases and J lost 2, with 10 bases in between. The V gene's germline CDR1 is LGHNA and CDR2 YNFKEQ. This chain's CDR3 is CASRLAWQETQYF. The CDR3 DNA is TGTGCCAGCAGACTAGCATGGCAAGAGACCCAGTACTTC.

The V and J genes are TRBV30 and TRBJ2-5; 15 bases agree with TRBD2. The J call may be wrong; the DNA end is better matched by TRBJ2-7. Germline CDR1 GTSNPN, CDR2 SVGIG (reference sequence). The CDR3 has 18 amino acids. The CDR3 region has the DNA TGTGCCTGGAGTGGGGGACTAGCGGGAGGCCACAGCTCCTACGAGCAGTACTTC. This encodes CAWSGGLAGGHSSYEQYF.

As regards this clone: Relative to the germline gene, one junction end is altered; a read error may explain this. The chain recombines TRBV5-1 with TRBJ1-1; 8 bases map to TRBD1. This CDR3 is built from 15 residues. Germline-derived CDR1 and CDR2 are SGHRS and YFSETQ. The CDR3 DNA follows: TGCGCCAGCAGCCAGCAAACAGGGGGGAACCCTGAAGCTTTCTTT. It translates to CASSQQTGGNPEAFF.

V is TRBV9 and J is TRBJ1-1; maybe TRBD1 (5 bases). The V gene's germline CDR1 is SGDLS and CDR2 YYNGEE. V was pared by 0 bases and J by 1 base, with 13 bases between. The CDR3 length is 16 residues. The chain's CDR3 is CASSVAIGQTNTEAFF. The CDR3 coding sequence is TGTGCCAGCAGCGTAGCTATCGGACAAACGAACACTGAAGCTTTCTTT. The whole variable domain, remainder taken from reference TRBV9 and TRBJ1-1, is DSGVTQTPKHLITATGQRVTLRCSPRSGDLSVYWYQQSLDQGLQFLIQYYNGEERAKGNILERFSAQQFPDLHSELNLSSLELGDSALYFCASSVAIGQTNTEAFFGQGTRLTVV.

This sequence joins TRBV11-2 and TRBJ1-4; D gene uncertain. The ends were cut back, 2 bases at V and 0 bases at J, with 10 bases in the middle. The CDR3 sequence is 16 residues long. CDR1 is SGHAT and CDR2 is FQNNGV in the germline V gene. CDR3 bases: TGTGCCAGCAGCTTATCTGCCGGTGCAACTAATGAAAAACTGTTTTTT. Protein product: CASSLSAGATNEKLFF.

The chain links TRBV19 to TRBJ2-3, with D unresolved. V was clipped by 4 bases and J by 2 bases, with 7 bases between them. CDR1 is LNHDA and CDR2 is SQIVND in the germline V gene (reference sequence). The CDR3 runs to 13 residues. CDR3 amino acids: CASSTLSTDTQYF. For the CDR3, the DNA is TGTGCCAGTAGTACTCTTTCCACAGATACGCAGTATTTT.

The rearrangement links TRBV5-4 to TRBJ2-7; 7 nucleotides match TRBD1. V lost 4 bases, J lost 6 bases, and 13 bases stayed unmatched. The CDR3 has 15 amino acids. The germline V gene has CDR1 SGHNT and CDR2 YYREEE (reference sequence). The CDR3 loop is CASSPMTGMAPEQYF. In nucleotides, the CDR3 is TGTGCCAGCAGCCCAATGACAGGGATGGCCCCCGAGCAGTACTTC. Complete variable domain (other parts from reference TRBV5-4 and TRBJ2-7): ETGVTQSPTHLIKTRGQQVTLRCSSQSGHNTVSWYQQALGQGPQFIFQYYREEENGRGNFPPRFSGLQFPNYSSELNVNALELDDSALYLCASSPMTGMAPEQYFGPGTRLTVT.

This clone has more than one count but fewer than ten. The rearrangement joins TRBV25-1 to TRBJ1-5; 8 bases agree with TRBD1. The CDR3 is 14 amino acids. J gave up 9 bases and V 5 bases, and 9 bases lay outside the gene matches. The germline V gene encodes CDR1 MGHDK and CDR2 SYGVNS. CDR3 in DNA: TGTGCCAGCAGTTCGGACAGGGAGGATAGGCCCCAGCATTTT. It yields the protein CASSSDREDRPQHF.

The chain carries TRBV7-6 and TRBJ2-7, with 10 bases fitting TRBD2. The CDR3 extends over 15 amino acids. Germline V lookup: CDR1 SGHVS, CDR2 FNYEAQ. The ends lost 1 base at V and 6 bases at J; junction bases unmatched: 6. The CDR3: CASSLDLAGVREQYF. CDR3 nucleotides: TGTGCCAGCAGCTTAGATCTAGCGGGAGTACGCGAGCAGTACTTC.

The count of this clone is one. The chain combines TRBV6-5 with TRBJ1-6; D is unresolved. The CDR3 is made up of 16 amino acids. V lost 4 bases and J 7 bases, leaving 17 bases between the germline ends. The germline V gene encodes CDR1 MNHEY and CDR2 SVGAGI. CDR3 region: CASSSYDLTGNSPLHF. The CDR3 nucleotides are TGTGCCAGCAGTTCTTACGACCTCACGGGGAATTCACCCCTCCACTTT.

V and J are TRBV4-2 and TRBJ1-2, with D hard to call. The CDR3 extends over 14 amino acids. Per germline, CDR1 LGHNA and CDR2 YNFKEQ. Trimming took 0 bases from V and 1 from J, leaving 6 bases between them. The CDR3 protein is CASSQENSNYGYTF. CDR3 DNA: TGTGCCAGCAGCCAAGAAAACAGTAACTATGGCTACACCTTC.

This clone has a handful of counts. This sequence joins TRBV4-1 and TRBJ2-1; 11 bases map to TRBD2. The CDR3 contains 16 residues. Germline CDR1 and CDR2: MGHRA and YSYEKL. Trimming cost V 3 bases and J 4 bases; bases outside gene matches: 5. The CDR3 protein is CASSQPTSGMYNEQFF. CDR3 sequence (DNA): TGCGCCAGCAGCCAGCCGACTAGCGGGATGTACAATGAGCAGTTCTTC.

This chain links TRBV7-3 with TRBJ2-3, with TRBD2 matching over 7 bases. Germline CDR1 and CDR2: SGHTA and FQGTGA. The CDR3 totals 14 residues. The V gene end was trimmed by 4 bases and the J gene end by 3 bases; junction bases not matched to a gene: 4. This CDR3 is CASSSGLPTDTQYF. The DNA of the CDR3 is TGTGCCAGCAGCTCGGGACTACCGACAGATACGCAGTATTTT.